This T cell receptor beta chain is drawn from a study of brain T cells in children with intractable seizures. Findings and caveats of the study: Top 50 brain clonotypes included both public and private clones.

Germline assignment: CDR1 MNHNS and CDR2 SASEGT. V was trimmed by 3 bases and J by 0 bases, leaving 6 bases between them. The CDR3 covers 14 residues. Sequencing used immunoSEQ multiplex PCR; TCRdb keeps in-frame clones, though not all of them. The table shows 8,500 to 9,500 clones, with 69% occurring only once. Sequencing was limited to surgery cases with top T cell transcript signatures in brain tissue. About this clone itself: Its antigen is unidentified.

The clonotype comes from a girl aged 2 to 10 with tuberous sclerosis and intractable seizures. The source was resected brain tissue, collected at surgery. The rearrangement joins TRBV6-1 to TRBJ2-1, with a weak D call TRBD1 (5 bases). The CDR3 bases are TGTGCCAGCAGTGACAGGGTCTCCTACAATGAGCAGTTCTTC. It yields the protein CASSDRVSYNEQFF.